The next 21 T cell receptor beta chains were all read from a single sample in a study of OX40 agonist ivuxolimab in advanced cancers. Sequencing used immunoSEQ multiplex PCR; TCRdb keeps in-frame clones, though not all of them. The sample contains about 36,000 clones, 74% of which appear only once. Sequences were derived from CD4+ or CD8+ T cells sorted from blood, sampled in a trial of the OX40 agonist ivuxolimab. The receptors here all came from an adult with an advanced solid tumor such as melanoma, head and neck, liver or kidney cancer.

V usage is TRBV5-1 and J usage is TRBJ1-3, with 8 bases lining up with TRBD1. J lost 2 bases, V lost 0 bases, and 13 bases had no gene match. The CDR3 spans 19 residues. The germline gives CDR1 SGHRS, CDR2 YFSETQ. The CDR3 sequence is CASSLVIYRGIFAGNTIYF. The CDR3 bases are TGCGCCAGCAGCTTGGTTATATACAGGGGGATTTTCGCTGGAAACACCATATATTTT.

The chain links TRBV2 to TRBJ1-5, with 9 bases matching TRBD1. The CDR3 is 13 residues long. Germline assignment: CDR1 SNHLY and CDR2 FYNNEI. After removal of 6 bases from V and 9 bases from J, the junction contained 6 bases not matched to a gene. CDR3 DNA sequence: TGTGCCAGCAGGACAGGGGGTGGGGGGCCCCAGCATTTT. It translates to CASRTGGGGPQHF. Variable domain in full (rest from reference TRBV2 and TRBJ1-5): EPEVTQTPSHQVTQMGQEVILRCVPISNHLYFYWYRQILGQKVEFLVSFYNNEISEKSEIFDDQFSVERPDGSNFTLKIRSTKLEDSAMYFCASRTGGGGPQHFGDGTRLSIL.

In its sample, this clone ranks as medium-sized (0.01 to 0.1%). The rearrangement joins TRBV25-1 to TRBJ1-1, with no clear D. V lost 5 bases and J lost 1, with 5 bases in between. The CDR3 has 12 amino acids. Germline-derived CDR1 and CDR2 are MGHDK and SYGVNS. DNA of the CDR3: TGTGCCAGCAGTTGGGGGAACACTGAAGCTTTCTTT. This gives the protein CASSWGNTEAFF. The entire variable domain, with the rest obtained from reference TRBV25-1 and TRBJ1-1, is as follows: EADIYQTPRYLVIGTGKKITLECSQTMGHDKMYWYQQDPGMELHLIHYSYGVNSTEKGDLSSESTVSRIRTEHFPLTLESARPSHTSQYLCASSWGNTEAFFGQGTRLTVV.

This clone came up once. The DNA of the CDR3 is TGTGCCAGCAGACTATCGAGGAACACTGAAGCTTTCTTT. It specifies CASRLSRNTEAFF. The rearrangement links TRBV7-3 to TRBJ1-1, with D unresolved. The CDR3 runs to 13 residues. V shed 6 bases and J shed 1 base, with 9 bases lying between them. Germline V gives CDR1 SGHTA, CDR2 FQGTGA.

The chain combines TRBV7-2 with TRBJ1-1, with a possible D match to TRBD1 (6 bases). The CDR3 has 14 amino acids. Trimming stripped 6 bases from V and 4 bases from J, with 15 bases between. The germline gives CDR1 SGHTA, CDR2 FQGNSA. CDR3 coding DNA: TGTGCCAGCAGAAAGGGGGGATCGGGCACTGAAGCTTTCTTT. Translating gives CASRKGGSGTEAFF.

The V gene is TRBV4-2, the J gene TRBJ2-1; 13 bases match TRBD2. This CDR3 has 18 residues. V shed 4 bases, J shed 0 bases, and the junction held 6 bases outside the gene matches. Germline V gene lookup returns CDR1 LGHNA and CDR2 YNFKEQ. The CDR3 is CASSRGLAGDRSYNEQFF. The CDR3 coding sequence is TGTGCCAGCAGCCGAGGACTAGCGGGGGACCGCTCCTACAATGAGCAGTTCTTC.

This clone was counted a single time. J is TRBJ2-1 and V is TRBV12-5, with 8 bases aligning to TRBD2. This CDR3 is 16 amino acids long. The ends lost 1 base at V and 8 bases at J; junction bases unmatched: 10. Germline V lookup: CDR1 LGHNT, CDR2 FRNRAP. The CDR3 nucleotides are TGTGCTAGTGGTTTGGGATCAGCGGGGGCGCAAGATGAGCAGTTCTTC. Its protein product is CASGLGSAGAQDEQFF.

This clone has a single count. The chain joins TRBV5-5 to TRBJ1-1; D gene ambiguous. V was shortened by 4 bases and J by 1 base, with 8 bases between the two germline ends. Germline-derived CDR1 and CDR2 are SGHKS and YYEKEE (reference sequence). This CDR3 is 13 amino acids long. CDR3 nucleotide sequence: TGTGCCAGCAGCCTCGGGGAGAACACTGAAGCTTTCTTT. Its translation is CASSLGENTEAFF.

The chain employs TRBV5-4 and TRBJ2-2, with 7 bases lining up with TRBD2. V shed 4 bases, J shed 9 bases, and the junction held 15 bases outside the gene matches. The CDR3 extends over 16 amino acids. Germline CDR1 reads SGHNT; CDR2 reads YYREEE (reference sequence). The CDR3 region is CASSAGAPRGFRELFF. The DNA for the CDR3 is TGTGCCAGCAGCGCGGGAGCCCCGAGAGGGTTTAGGGAGCTGTTTTTT.

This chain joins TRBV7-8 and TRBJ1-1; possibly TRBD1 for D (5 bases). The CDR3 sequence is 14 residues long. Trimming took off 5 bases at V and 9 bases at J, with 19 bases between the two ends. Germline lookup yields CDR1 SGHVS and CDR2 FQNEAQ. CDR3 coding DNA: TGTGCCAGCAGCCCTTACGGGACTCCTGCTCAAGCTTTCTTT. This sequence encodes CASSPYGTPAQAFF.

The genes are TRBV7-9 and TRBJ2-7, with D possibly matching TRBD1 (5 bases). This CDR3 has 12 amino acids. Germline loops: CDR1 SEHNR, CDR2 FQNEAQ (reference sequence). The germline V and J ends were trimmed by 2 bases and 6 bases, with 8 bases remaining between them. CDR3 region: CASSLRQSEQYF. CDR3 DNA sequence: TGTGCCAGCAGCTTACGACAGTCCGAGCAGTACTTC.

DNA of the CDR3: TGCGCCAGCAGCCAGGACAGCCGAAATGAAAAACTGTTTTTT. Translating it yields CASSQDSRNEKLFF. The chain recombines TRBV5-1 with TRBJ1-4, with D perhaps matching TRBD1 (6 bases). The CDR3 is 14 residues long. Trimming removed 4 bases from V and 5 bases from J, with 12 bases in between. The germline V gene has CDR1 SGHRS and CDR2 YFSETQ.

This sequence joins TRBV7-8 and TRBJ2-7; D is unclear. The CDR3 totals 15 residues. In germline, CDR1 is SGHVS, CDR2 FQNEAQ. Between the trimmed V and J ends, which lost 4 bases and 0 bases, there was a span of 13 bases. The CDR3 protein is CASSSRRLISYEQYF. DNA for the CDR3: TGTGCCAGCAGCTCACGACGGTTGATCTCCTACGAGCAGTACTTC.

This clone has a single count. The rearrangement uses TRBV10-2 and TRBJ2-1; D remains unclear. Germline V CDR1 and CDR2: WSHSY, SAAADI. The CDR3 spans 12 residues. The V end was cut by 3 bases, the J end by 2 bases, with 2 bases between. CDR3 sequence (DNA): TGCGCCAGCAGTGATACCTACAATGAGCAGTTCTTC. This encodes CASSDTYNEQFF.

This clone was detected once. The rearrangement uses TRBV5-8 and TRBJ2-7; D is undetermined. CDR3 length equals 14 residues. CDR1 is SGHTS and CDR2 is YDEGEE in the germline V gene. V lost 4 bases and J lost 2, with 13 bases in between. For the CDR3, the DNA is TGTGCCAGCAGCCCCCGGACGTTAACCTACGAGCAGTACTTC. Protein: CASSPRTLTYEQYF.

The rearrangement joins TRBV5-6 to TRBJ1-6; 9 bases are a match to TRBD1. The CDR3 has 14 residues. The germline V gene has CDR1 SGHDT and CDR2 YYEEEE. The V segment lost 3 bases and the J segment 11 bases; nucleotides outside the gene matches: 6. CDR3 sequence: CASSSTGGRTPLHF. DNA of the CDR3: TGTGCCAGCAGCTCGACAGGGGGGAGAACACCCCTCCACTTT.

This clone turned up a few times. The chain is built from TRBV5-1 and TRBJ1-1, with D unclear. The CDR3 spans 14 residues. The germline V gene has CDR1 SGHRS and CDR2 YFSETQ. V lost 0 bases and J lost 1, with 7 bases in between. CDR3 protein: CASSLDEKNTEAFF. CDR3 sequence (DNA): TGCGCCAGCAGCTTGGACGAGAAGAACACTGAAGCTTTCTTT.

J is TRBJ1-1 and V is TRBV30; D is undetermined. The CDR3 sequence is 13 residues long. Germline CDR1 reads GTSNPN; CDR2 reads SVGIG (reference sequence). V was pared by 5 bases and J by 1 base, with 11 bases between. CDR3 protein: CAWAALSNTEAFF. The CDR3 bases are TGTGCCTGGGCCGCCCTTTCGAACACTGAAGCTTTCTTT.

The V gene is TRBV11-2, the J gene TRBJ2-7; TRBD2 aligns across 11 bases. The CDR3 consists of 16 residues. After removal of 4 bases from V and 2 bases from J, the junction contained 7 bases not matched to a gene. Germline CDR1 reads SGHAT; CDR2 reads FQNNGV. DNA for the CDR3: TGTGCCAGCAGCTCGCCGACTAGCGGGGTTCCCTACGAGCAGTACTTC. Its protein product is CASSSPTSGVPYEQYF.

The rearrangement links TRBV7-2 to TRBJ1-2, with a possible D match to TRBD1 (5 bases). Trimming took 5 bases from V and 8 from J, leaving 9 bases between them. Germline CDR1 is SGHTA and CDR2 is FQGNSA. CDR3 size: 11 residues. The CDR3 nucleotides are TGTGCCAGCAGCGAACGACAGGGCTACACCTTC. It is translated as CASSERQGYTF.

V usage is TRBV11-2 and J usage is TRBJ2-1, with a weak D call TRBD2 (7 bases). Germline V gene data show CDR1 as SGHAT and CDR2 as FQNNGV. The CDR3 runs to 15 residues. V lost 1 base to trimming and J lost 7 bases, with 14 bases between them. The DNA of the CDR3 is TGTGCCAGCAGCTTAGGCCGGGGGGCAGGTAATGAGCAGTTCTTC. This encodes CASSLGRGAGNEQFF.